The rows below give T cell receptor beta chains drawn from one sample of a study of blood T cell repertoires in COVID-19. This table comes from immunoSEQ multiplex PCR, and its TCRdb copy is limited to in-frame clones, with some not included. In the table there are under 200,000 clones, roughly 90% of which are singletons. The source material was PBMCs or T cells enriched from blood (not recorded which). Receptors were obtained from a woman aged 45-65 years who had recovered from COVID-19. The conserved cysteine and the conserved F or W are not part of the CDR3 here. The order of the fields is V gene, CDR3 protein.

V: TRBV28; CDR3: ASTAASALNTEAF
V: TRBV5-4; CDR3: ASSFADTALQETQY
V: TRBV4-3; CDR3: ASSPVAGGNTGELF
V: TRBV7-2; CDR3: ASKIREIMNTEAF
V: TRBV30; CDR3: AWDRLNTEAF
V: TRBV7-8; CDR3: ASSLEGPDSPLH
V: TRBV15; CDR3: ATSSANRVQTQY
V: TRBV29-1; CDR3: SVRDRANYGYT
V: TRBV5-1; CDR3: ASSRDRHYGYT
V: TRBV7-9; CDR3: ASSLGGEWLPHIGYT
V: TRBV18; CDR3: ASSSLQTSTGTASLNSPLH
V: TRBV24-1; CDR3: ATRQGIEKLF
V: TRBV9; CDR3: ASSTRQADTEAF
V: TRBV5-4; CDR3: ASSLGTGGQTDTQY
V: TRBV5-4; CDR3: ASSSTSTDTQY
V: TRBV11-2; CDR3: ASSPDSYGYT
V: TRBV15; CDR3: ASSQGPQETQY
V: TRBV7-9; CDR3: ASSLGVAGGPEQF
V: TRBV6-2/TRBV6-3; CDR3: ASSYDRGRSEAF
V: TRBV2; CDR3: ASASYGYT
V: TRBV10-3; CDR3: AITDRGPTDTQY
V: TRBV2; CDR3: ASRETGDTGELF
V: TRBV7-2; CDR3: ASSLVAGNQETQY
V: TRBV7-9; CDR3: ASSPPGAETQY
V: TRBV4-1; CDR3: ASSLALGPRGNTQY
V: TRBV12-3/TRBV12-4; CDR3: ASRPQGAGGYT
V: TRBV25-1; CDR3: ASSDSRGLGTEAF
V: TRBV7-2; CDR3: ASSPPGVRTDTQY
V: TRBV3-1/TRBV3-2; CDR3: ASSQVVRGGPGYEQF
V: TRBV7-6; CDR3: ASLSRDRDNTEAF
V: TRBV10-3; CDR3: AISEDYSNQPQH
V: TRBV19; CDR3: ASTTIGGAVNTEAF
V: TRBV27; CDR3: ASSLWQGRNQPQH
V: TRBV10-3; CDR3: AIIEPGSYEQY
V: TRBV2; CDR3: ASSERLWASGGKETQY
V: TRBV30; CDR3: AWSEPGLATEQF
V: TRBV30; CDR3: AWSTRSYEQY
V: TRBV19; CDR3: ASSIRQNHYGYT
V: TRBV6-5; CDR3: ASSYPTGSGTEAF
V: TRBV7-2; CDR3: ASSGRGPDTEAF